This TCR beta chain was found in a study of OX40 agonist ivuxolimab in advanced cancers. At the level of the study: Males comprised roughly four fifths of the group, whose mean age was about 61 years (range about 20 to 85).

CDR1 and CDR2 (germline): MDHEN, SYDVKM. CDR3 length: 15 residues. The V and J ends lost 6 bases and 1 base respectively, with 15 bases between them. About this clone itself: The antigen remains unidentified.

Profiled with immunoSEQ multiplex PCR; TCRdb holds only in-frame clones, not every one. The data show tens of thousands of clones, 65% to 90% seen once. Notes on the study in general: At 0.1 to 3.0 mg/kg, CD4+ and CD8+ blood T cells expanded clonally by week 6.

The sequence was obtained from an adult with an advanced solid tumor such as melanoma, head and neck, liver or kidney cancer. The material sequenced was CD4+ or CD8+ T cells sorted from blood, taken in a trial of the OX40 agonist ivuxolimab. This chain connects TRBV28 to TRBJ1-1; D uncertain. The CDR3 loop is CASSLTGQRNTEAFF. The CDR3 nucleotides are TGTGCCAGCAGCCTTACTGGGCAACGGAACACTGAAGCTTTCTTT.